The 10 T cell receptor beta chains presented below share a single source sample, sequenced in a study of T cell repertoires in cytomegalovirus infection. From the reads, TCRdb called clonotypes with MiXCR, one entry per CDR3 protein. The sample consists of about 830,000 distinct CDR3 sequences, approximately 32% of them appearing once. Their antigen targets remain unknown. The material was cultured CD8+ T cells from PBMCs, obtained from culture after CMV antigen stimulation. These receptors were obtained from a human donor in good health (CMV status not recorded). Some clones in this sample may be carry-over from other donors' samples.

This clonotype was seen only a few times. J is TRBJ2-2 and V is TRBV28, with 9 nucleotides matching TRBD1. This CDR3 has 15 residues. Germline V gives CDR1 MDHEN, CDR2 SYDVKM. J lost 6 bases, V lost 4 bases, and 6 bases had no gene match. The DNA of the CDR3 is TGTGCCAGCAGTTATACAGGGGGCAGGTCCGGGGAGCTGTTTTTT. Protein: CASSYTGGRSGELFF.

This clonotype was seen repeatedly, ten times or more. This chain connects TRBV7-6 to TRBJ1-1; the D is unclear. V lost 1 base, J lost 1 base, and 7 bases lay in between. Looked up from germline, CDR1 is SGHVS and CDR2 is FNYEAQ. The CDR3 is 14 residues long. The CDR3 loop is CASSLGGANTEAFF. CDR3 sequence (DNA): TGTGCCAGCAGCTTAGGTGGTGCGAACACTGAAGCTTTCTTT.

This clonotype occurred many times. V is TRBV4-2 and J is TRBJ2-1, with TRBD2 matching over 10 bases. Germline V lookup: CDR1 LGHNA, CDR2 YNFKEQ. The CDR3 length is 16 residues. V lost 3 bases to trimming and J lost 8 bases; unmatched junction nucleotides: 10. In nucleotides, the CDR3 is TGTGCCAGCAGCCATCGAGCTAGCGGGGGAATCGATGAGCAGTTCTTC. It translates to CASSHRASGGIDEQFF.

This clonotype was found a few times. The CDR3 DNA is TGTGCCAGCAGTGCCTCAGGGGGAGAGCCCCAGCATTTT. It specifies CASSASGGEPQHF. The chain is built from TRBV6-5 and TRBJ1-5, with TRBD1 matching over 7 bases. Trimming at V came to 5 bases and at J to 8 bases, leaving 6 bases not matched to a gene. This CDR3 is 13 amino acids long. The germline V gene has CDR1 MNHEY and CDR2 SVGAGI.

This sequence joins TRBV6-5 and TRBJ2-7; the D gene is possibly TRBD1 (5 bases). This CDR3 has 17 amino acids. The germline V gene encodes CDR1 MNHEY and CDR2 SVGAGI. The CDR3 DNA follows: TGTGCCAGCAGCTCGAGTATTCGCAGGGCAGCCCTAAGAGAGCGGTACGTC. It specifies CASSSSIRRAALRERYV.

V usage is TRBV25-1 and J usage is TRBJ2-3; D is unresolved. The CDR3 is made up of 13 amino acids. V lost 3 bases, J lost 0 bases, and 4 bases lay in between. Germline CDR1 and CDR2: MGHDK and SYGVNS. CDR3 residues: CASSDLSTDTQYF. The CDR3 DNA reads as TGTGCCAGCAGTGATCTCAGCACAGATACGCAGTATTTT.

The V and J genes are TRBV7-6 and TRBJ2-3, with D perhaps matching TRBD2 (6 bases). Trimming shortened V by 8 bases and J by 2 bases, and 11 bases separated the two germline ends. Germline CDR1 reads SGHVS; CDR2 reads FNYEAQ. The CDR3 runs to 13 residues. CDR3 loop: CASSGVSTDTQYF. CDR3 in DNA: TGTGCCAGCTCGGGGGTTTCCACAGATACGCAGTATTTT.

The genes are TRBV4-1 and TRBJ2-3; the match to TRBD2 covers 9 bases. CDR3 length: 17 residues. J lost 5 bases, V lost 0 bases, and 9 bases had no gene match. Germline V gene data show CDR1 as MGHRA and CDR2 as YSYEKL. The CDR3 sequence: CASSQDRSSGVVDTQYF. The CDR3 DNA is TGCGCCAGCAGCCAAGATAGGTCTAGCGGGGTGGTAGATACGCAGTATTTT.

The chain couples TRBV6-8 to TRBJ1-2, with TRBD1 identical over 7 bases. Losses at the gene ends were 4 bases for V and 4 bases for J; bases not matched to a gene: 9. CDR1 is MNHGY, CDR2 SAAAGT, per germline. CDR3 size: 15 residues. CDR3 residues: CASSFLKTGSYGYTF. The CDR3 nucleotides read TGTGCCAGCAGTTTTTTAAAGACAGGGTCCTATGGCTACACCTTC.

This clonotype was found a few times. In nucleotides, the CDR3 is TGCAGTGCTCTGACCCCGCCGACAGATGGGTGGAATGAAAAACTGTTTTTT. As protein: CSALTPPTDGWNEKLFF. The chain employs TRBV20-1 and TRBJ1-4; the D gene is possibly TRBD1 (5 bases). Germline values: CDR1 DFQATT, CDR2 SNEGSKA (reference sequence). V lost 5 bases and J 5 bases, leaving 24 bases between the germline ends. This CDR3 contains 17 residues.